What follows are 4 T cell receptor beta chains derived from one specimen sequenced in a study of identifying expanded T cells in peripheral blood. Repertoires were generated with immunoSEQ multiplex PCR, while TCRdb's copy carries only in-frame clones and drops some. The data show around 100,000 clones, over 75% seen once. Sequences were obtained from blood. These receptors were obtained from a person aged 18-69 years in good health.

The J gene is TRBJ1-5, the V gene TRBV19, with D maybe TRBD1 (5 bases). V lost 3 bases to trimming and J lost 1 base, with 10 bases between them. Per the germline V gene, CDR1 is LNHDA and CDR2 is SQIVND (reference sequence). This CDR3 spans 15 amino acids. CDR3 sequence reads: CASSMGRQSNQPQHF. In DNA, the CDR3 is TGTGCCAGTAGTATGGGGCGGCAGAGCAATCAGCCCCAGCATTTT.

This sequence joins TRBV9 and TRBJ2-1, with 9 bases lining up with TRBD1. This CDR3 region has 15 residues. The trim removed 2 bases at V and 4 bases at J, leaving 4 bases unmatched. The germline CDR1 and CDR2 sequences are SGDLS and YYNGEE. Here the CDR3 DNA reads TGTGCCAGCAGCGTTGGGACAGGGAAATACAATGAGCAGTTCTTC. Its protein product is CASSVGTGKYNEQFF.

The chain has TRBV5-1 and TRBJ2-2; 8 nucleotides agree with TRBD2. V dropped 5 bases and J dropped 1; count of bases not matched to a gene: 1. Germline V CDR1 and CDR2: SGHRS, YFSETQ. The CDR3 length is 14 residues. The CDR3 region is CASSTSGNTGELFF. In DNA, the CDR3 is TGCGCCAGCAGTACTAGCGGGAACACCGGGGAGCTGTTTTTT.

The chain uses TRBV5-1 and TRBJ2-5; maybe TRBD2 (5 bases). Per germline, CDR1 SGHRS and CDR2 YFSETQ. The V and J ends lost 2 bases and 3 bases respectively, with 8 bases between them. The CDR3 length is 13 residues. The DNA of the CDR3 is TGCGCCAGCAGCTTCGCGGGCGAAGAGACCCAGTACTTC. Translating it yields CASSFAGEETQYF.